Reported below is one T cell receptor (beta chain). With random hexamers, about 0.45 to 1 ug RNA was reverse transcribed. With immunoSEQ multiplex PCR, TCR beta CDR3 was amplified across 54 Vbeta and 13 Jbeta. Using its own MiXCR run on the immunoSEQ multiplex PCR reads, TCRdb lists one record per CDR3 protein. The data show more than 85,000 distinct CDR3 sequences, around 97% seen once. These data originate in a study of CD8 T cells in Susac syndrome. The study sequenced TCR beta in blood CD8+ and CD4+ T cells. The sample consisted of CD4+ T cells from PBMCs. The sequence was collected from a human donor in good health.

The CDR3 sequence: CASRGSGVTGELFF. The DNA for the CDR3 is TGTGCCAGTAGAGGTAGCGGGGTCACCGGGGAGCTGTTTTTT. This chain uses TRBV19 with TRBJ2-2; 8 nucleotides align to TRBD2. Germline-derived CDR1 and CDR2 are LNHDA and SQIVND (reference sequence). V lost 6 bases to trimming and J lost 4 bases; unmatched junction nucleotides: 4. The length of the CDR3 is 14 residues. The full variable domain, in which reference TRBV19 and TRBJ2-2 provide the parts outside the CDR3, is DGGITQSPKYLFRKEGQNVTLSCEQNLNHDAMYWYRQDPGQGLRLIYYSQIVNDFQKGDIAEGYSVSREKKESFPLTVTSAQKNPTAFYLCASRGSGVTGELFFGEGSRLTVL.